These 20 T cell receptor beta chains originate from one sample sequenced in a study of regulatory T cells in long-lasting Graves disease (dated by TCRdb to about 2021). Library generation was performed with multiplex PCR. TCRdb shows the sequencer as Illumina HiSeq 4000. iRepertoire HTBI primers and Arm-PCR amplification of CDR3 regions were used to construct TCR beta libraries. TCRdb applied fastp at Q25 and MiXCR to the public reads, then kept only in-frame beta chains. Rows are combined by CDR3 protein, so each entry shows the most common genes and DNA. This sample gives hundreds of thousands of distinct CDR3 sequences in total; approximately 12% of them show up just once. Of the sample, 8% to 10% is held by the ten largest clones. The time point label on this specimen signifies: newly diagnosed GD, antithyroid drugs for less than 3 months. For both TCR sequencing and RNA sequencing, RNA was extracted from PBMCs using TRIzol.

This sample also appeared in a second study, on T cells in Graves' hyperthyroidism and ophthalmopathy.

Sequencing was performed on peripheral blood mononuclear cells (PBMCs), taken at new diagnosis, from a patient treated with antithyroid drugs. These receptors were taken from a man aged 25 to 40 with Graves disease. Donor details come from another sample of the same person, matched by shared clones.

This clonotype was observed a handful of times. CDR3: CASRRDSYSGNTIYF. CDR3 bases: TGTGCCAGCAGACGGGACAGCTACTCTGGAAACACCATATATTTT. The J gene is TRBJ1-3, the V gene TRBV6-1; 7 bases agree with TRBD1. Germline trimming cut 6 bases from V and 0 bases from J; bases unmatched to any gene: 5. Germline CDR1 MNHNS, CDR2 SASEGT. The CDR3 length is 15 residues.

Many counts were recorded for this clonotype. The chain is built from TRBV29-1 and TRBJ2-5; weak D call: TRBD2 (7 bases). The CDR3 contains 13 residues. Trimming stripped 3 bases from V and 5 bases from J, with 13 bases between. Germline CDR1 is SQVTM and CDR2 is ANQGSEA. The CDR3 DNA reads TGCAGCGTTGACGGGGGGCGGGGGGAGACCCAGTACTTC. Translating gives CSVDGGRGETQYF.

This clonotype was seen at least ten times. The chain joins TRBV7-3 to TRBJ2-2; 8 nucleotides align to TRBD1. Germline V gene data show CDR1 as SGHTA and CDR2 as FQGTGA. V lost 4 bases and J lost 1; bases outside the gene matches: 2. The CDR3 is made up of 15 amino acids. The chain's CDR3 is CASSYDRGNTGELFF. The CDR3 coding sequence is TGTGCCAGCAGCTATGACAGGGGGAACACCGGGGAGCTGTTTTTT.

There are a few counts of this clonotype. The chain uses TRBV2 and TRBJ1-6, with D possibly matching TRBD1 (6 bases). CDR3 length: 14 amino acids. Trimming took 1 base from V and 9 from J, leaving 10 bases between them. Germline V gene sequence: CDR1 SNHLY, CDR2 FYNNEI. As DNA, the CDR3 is TGTGCCAGCAGTGAAGTGGGGGCGGGTTCACCCCTCCACTTT. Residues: CASSEVGAGSPLHF.

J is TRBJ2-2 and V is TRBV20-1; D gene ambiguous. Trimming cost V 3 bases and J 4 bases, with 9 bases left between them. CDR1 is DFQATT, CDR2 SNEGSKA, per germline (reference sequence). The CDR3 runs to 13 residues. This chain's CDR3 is CSASPSSTGELFF. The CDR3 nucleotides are TGCAGTGCTAGCCCCTCATCCACCGGGGAGCTGTTTTTT.

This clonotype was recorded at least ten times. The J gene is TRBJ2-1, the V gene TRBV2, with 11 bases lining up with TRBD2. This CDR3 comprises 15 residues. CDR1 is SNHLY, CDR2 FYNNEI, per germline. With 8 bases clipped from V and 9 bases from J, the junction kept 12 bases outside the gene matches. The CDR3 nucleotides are TGTGCCAGCGAGAAAAAAACTAGCGGGAGACGTGAGCAGTTCTTC. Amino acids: CASEKKTSGRREQFF.

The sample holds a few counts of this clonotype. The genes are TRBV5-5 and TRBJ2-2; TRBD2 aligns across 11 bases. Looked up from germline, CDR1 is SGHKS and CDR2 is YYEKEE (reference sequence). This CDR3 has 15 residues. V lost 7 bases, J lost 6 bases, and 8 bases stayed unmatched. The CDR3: CASYRLAGQAGELFF. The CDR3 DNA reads TGTGCCAGCTACCGACTAGCGGGACAAGCCGGGGAGCTGTTTTTT.

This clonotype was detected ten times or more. CDR3: CASSLGPPGEAFF. The CDR3 DNA follows: TGTGCCAGCAGCCTCGGGCCTCCGGGGGAAGCTTTCTTT. The V and J genes are TRBV7-9 and TRBJ1-1; D not resolved. Per the germline V gene, CDR1 is SEHNR and CDR2 is FQNEAQ (reference sequence). Trimming cost V 5 bases and J 8 bases, with 15 bases left between them. The CDR3 length is 13 residues.

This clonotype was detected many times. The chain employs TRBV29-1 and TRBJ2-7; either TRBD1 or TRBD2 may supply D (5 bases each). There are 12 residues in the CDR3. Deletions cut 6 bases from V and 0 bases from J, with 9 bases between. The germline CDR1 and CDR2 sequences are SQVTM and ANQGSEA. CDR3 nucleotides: TGCAGCGTGTCAGGGAGCTCCTACGAGCAGTACTTC. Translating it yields CSVSGSSYEQYF.

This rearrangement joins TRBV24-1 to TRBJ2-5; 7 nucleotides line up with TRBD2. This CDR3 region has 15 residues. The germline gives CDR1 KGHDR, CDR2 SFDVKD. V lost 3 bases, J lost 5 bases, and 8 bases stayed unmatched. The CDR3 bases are TGTGCCACCAGTGATCCCGGACTAGACTTGGAGACCCAGTACTTC. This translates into CATSDPGLDLETQYF.

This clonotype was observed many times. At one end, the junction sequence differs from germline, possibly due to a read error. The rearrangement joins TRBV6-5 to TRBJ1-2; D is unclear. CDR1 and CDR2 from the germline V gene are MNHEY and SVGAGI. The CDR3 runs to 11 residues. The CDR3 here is CASTSSYSYTF. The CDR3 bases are TGTGCCAGCACTTCCTCCTATAGCTACACCTTC.

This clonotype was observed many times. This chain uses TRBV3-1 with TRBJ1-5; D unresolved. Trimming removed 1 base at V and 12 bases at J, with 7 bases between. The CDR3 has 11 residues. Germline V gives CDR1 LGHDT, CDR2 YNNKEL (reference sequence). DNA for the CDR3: TGTGCCAGCAGCCAAGGGCAACGCCAGCATTTT. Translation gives CASSQGQRQHF.

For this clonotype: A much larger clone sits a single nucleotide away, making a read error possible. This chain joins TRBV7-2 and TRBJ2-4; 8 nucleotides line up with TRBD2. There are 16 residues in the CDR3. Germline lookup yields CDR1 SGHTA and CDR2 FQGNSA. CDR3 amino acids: CANSLVSSGAKNIQYF. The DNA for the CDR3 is TGTGCCAACAGCTTAGTATCTAGCGGGGCCAAAAACATTCAGTACTTC. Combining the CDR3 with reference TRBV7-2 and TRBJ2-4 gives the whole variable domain GAGVSQSPSNKVTEKGKDVELRCDPISGHTALYWYRQSLGQGLEFLIYFQGNSAPDKSGLPSDRFSAERTGGSVSTLTIQRTQQEDSAVYLCANSLVSSGAKNIQYFGAGTRLSVL.

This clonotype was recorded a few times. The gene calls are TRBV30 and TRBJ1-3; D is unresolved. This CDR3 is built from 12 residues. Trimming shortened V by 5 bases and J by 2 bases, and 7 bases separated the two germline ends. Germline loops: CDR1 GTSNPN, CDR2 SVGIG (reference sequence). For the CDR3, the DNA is TGTGCCTGGGGTATCGCTGGAAACACCATATATTTT. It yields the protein CAWGIAGNTIYF. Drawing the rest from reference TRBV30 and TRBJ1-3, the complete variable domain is SQTIHQWPATLVQPVGSPLSLECTVEGTSNPNLYWYRQAAGRGLQLLFYSVGIGQISSEVPQNLSASRPQDRQFILSSKKLLLSDSGFYLCAWGIAGNTIYFGEGSWLTVV.

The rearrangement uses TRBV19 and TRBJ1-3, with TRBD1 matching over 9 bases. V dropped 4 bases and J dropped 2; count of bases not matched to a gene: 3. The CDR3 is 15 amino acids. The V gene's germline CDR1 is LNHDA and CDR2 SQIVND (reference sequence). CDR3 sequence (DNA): TGTGCCAGTAGTACGCGGGACAGGGCTGGAAACACCATATATTTT. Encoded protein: CASSTRDRAGNTIYF.

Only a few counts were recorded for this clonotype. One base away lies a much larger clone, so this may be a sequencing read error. The DNA for the CDR3 is TGTGCCTGCAGTTTATCCGGGAGGGTAGGCAATGAGCAGTTCTTC. As protein: CACSLSGRVGNEQFF. The rearrangement joins TRBV27 to TRBJ2-1; 8 bases match TRBD2. This CDR3 is built from 15 residues. Germline CDR1 is MNHEY and CDR2 is SMNVEV (reference sequence).

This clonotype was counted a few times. CDR3 protein: CAWSGIVAGTTDTQYF. CDR3 coding DNA: TGTGCCTGGAGTGGAATCGTAGCGGGAACCACAGATACGCAGTATTTT. The gene calls are TRBV30 and TRBJ2-3; 8 nucleotides agree with TRBD2. CDR1 is GTSNPN and CDR2 is SVGIG in the germline V gene (reference sequence). The CDR3 has 16 residues. The J segment lost 2 bases and the V segment lost 1 base, leaving 8 bases of the junction unmatched.

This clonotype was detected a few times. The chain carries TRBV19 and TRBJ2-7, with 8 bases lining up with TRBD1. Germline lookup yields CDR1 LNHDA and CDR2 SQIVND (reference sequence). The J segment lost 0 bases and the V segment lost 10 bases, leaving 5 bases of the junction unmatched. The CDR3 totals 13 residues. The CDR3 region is CATKTGDSYEQYF. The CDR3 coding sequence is TGTGCCACAAAGACAGGGGACTCCTACGAGCAGTACTTC.

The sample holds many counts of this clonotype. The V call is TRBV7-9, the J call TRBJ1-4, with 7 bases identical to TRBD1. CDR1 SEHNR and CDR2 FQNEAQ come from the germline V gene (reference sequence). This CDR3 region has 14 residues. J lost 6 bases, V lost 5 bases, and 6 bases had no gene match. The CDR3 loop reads CASSPGTDYEKLFF. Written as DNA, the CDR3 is TGTGCCAGCAGCCCCGGGACAGATTATGAAAAACTGTTTTTT.

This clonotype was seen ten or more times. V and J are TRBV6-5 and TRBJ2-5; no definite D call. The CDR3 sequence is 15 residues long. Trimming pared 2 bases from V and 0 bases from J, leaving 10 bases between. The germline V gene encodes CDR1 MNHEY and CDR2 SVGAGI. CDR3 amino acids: CASSYSWQYQETQYF. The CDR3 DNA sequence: TGTGCCAGCAGTTACAGCTGGCAGTACCAAGAGACCCAGTACTTC.